The clone carrying this T cell receptor beta chain was recorded only once. Its antigen is still unknown. This record comes from a study of cytomegalovirus exposure and HLA in healthy donors. Study results and caveats: A reported reduction in N-insertions relative to the roughly 670-donor mean was seen in an Asian-associated ancestry cluster in a later analysis.

CDR1 is SGHAT and CDR2 is FQNNGV in the germline V gene. The CDR3 runs to 15 residues. Trimming left V 5 bases short and J 5 bases short, with 16 bases between. PCR was performed using 60 Vbeta and 13 Jbeta primers. Produced via immunoSEQ multiplex PCR; TCRdb's table is partial and in-frame only. This table has over 120,000 clones, approximately 84% appearing once. The sequenced sample was PBMCs. The chain is built from TRBV11-2 and TRBJ2-1; D gene unclear. The sequence derives from a woman aged 55-75 years in good health and CMV-seropositive. The CDR3: CASSDFRVGHNEQFF. In DNA, the CDR3 is TGTGCCAGCAGCGATTTTCGGGTTGGCCACAATGAGCAGTTCTTC. Full variable domain (outside the CDR3, taken from reference TRBV11-2 and TRBJ2-1): EAGVAQSPRYKIIEKRQSVAFWCNPISGHATLYWYQQILGQGPKLLIQFQNNGVVDDSQLPKDRFSAERLKGVDSTLKIQPAKLEDSAVYLCASSDFRVGHNEQFFGPGTRLTVL.